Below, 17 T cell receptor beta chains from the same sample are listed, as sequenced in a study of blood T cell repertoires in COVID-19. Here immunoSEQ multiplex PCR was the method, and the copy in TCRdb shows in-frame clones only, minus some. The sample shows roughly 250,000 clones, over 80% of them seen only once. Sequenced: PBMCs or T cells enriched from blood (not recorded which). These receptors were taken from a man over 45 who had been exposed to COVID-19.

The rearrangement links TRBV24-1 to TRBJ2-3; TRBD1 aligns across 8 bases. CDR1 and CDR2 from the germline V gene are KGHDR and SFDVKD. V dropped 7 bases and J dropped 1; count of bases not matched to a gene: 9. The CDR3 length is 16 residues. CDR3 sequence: CATSAHTGGGTDTQYF. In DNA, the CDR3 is TGTGCCACCAGCGCCCATACAGGGGGTGGCACAGATACGCAGTATTTT.

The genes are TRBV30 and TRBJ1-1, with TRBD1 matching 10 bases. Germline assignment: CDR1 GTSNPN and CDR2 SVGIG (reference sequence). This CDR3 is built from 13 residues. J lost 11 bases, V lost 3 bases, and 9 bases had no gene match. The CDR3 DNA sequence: TGTGCCTGGAGGGCGGGACAGGGGCTTTCGGCTTTCTTT. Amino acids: CAWRAGQGLSAFF.

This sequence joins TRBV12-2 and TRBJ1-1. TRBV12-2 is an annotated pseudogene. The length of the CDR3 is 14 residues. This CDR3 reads CASRLGRGRTEAFF. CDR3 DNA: TGTGCAAGTCGCTTAGGGAGGGGAAGGACTGAAGCTTTCTTT.

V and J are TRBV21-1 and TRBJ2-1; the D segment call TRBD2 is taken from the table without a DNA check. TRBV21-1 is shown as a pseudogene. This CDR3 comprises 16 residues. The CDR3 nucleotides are TGTGCCACCATGAGATTCACCGGGACTAGCGTCGATGAGCAGTTCTTC. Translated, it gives CATMRFTGTSVDEQFF.

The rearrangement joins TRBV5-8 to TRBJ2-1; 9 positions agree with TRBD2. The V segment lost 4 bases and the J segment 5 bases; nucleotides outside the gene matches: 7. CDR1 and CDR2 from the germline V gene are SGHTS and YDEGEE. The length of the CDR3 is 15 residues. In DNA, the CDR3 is TGTGCCAGCAGCCCCGGGGTAGCGGGGGACAATGAGCAGTTCTTC. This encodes CASSPGVAGDNEQFF.

CDR3 in amino acids: CASSQVAVRGGGHQPQHF. CDR3 DNA sequence: TGCGCCAGCAGCCAAGTTGCGGTGCGGGGAGGGGGTCACCAGCCCCAGCATTTT. V is TRBV4-1 and J is TRBJ1-5; a possible D gene is TRBD1 (6 bases). The CDR3 extends over 18 amino acids. Germline V CDR1 and CDR2: MGHRA, YSYEKL. Trimming left V 1 base short and J 7 bases short, with 23 bases between.

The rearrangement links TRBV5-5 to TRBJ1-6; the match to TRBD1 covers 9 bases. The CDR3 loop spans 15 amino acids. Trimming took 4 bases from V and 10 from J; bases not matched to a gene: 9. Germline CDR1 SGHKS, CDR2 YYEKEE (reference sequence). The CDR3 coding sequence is TGTGCCAGCAGCGTGAAGACAGGGGGATACTCACCCCTCCACTTT. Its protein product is CASSVKTGGYSPLHF. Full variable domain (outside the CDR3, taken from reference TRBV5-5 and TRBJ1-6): DAGVTQSPTHLIKTRGQQVTLRCSPISGHKSVSWYQQVLGQGPQFIFQYYEKEERGRGNFPDRFSARQFPNYSSELNVNALLLGDSALYLCASSVKTGGYSPLHFGNGTRLTVT.

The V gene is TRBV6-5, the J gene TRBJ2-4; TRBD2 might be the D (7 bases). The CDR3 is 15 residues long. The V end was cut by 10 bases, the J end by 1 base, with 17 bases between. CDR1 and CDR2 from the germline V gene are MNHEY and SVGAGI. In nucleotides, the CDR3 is TGTGCCACCCGAGGGGGGGTAGTGGCCAAAAACATTCAGTACTTC. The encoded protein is CATRGGVVAKNIQYF.

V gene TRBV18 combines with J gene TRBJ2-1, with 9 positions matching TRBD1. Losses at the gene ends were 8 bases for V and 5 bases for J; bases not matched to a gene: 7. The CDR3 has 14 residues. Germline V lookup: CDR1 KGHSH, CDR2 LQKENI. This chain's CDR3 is CASARDRANNEQFF. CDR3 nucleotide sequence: TGTGCCAGCGCCAGGGACAGGGCGAACAATGAGCAGTTCTTC.

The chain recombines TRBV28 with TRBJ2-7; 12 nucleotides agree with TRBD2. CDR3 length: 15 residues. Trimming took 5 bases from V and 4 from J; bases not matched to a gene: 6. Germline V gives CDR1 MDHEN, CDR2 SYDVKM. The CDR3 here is CASSTRLAGDYEQYV. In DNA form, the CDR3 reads TGTGCCAGCAGTACCAGACTAGCGGGAGATTACGAGCAGTACGTC.

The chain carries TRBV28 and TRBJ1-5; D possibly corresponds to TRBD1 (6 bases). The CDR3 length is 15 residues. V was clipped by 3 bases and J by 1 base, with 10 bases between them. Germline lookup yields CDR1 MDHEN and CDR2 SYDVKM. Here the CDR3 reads CASSFVTGSNQPQHF. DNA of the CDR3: TGTGCCAGCAGTTTTGTTACAGGGAGCAATCAGCCCCAGCATTTT.

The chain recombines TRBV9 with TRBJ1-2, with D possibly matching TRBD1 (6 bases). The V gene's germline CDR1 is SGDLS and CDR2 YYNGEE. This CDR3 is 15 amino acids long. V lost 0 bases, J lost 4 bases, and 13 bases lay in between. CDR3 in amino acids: CASSVGGGGSYGYTF. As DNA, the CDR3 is TGTGCCAGCAGCGTAGGAGGGGGTGGAAGCTATGGCTACACCTTC.

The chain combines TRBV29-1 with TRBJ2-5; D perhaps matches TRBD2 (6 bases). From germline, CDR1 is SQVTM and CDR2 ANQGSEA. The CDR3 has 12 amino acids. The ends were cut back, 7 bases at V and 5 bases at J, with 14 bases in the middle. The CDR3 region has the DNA TGCAGCGCCGTTCCTAGCGAGGAGACCCAGTACTTC. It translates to CSAVPSEETQYF.

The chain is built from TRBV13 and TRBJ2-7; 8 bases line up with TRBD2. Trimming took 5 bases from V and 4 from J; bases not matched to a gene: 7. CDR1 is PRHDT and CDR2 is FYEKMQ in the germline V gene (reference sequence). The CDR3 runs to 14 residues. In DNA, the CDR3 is TGTGCCAGCAGCGATCGGGAGGGGCGGTACGAGCAGTACTTC. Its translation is CASSDREGRYEQYF. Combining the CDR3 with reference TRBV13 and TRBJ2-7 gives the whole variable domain AAGVIQSPRHLIKEKRETATLKCYPIPRHDTVYWYQQGPGQDPQFLISFYEKMQSDKGSIPDRFSAQQFSDYHSELNMSSLELGDSALYFCASSDREGRYEQYFGPGTRLTVT.

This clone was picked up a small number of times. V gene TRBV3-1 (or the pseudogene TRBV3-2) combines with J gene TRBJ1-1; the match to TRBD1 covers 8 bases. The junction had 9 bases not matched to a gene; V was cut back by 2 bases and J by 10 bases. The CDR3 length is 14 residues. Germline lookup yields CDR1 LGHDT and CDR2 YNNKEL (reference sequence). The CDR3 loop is CASSQPRGQEVAFF. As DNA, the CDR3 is TGTGCCAGCAGCCAACCCAGGGGGCAAGAAGTAGCTTTCTTT.

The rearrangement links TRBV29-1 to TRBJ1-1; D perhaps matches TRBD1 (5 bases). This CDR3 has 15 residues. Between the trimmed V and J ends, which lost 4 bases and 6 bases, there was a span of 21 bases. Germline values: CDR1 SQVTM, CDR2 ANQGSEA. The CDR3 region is CSVGLLRVGQAEAFF. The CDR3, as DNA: TGCAGCGTTGGGTTGTTACGAGTGGGGCAAGCTGAAGCTTTCTTT.

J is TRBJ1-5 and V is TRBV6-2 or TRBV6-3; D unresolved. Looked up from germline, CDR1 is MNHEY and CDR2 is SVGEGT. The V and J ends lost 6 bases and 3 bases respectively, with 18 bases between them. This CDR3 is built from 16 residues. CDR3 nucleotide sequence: TGTGCCAGCAGCCCTTCGGAGGGTGAGATCAATCAGCCCCAGCATTTT. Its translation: CASSPSEGEINQPQHF.